The rows below give T cell receptor beta chains drawn from one sample of a study of blood T cell repertoires in COVID-19. Using immunoSEQ multiplex PCR, the repertoire was profiled, and TCRdb retains in-frame clones only, with some absent. Counted here are tens of thousands of clones, approximately 88% occurring once; the ten biggest clones make up just over 8%. Sequenced sample: peripheral blood. The origin of the receptors is a man aged 25-45 years with acute or convalescent COVID-19. CDR3s include the opening cysteine and the closing phenylalanine or tryptophan. Fields, in order: D gene, clone size, J gene, V gene, CDR3 protein, CDR3 DNA. D genes are given only for firm matches. Not all rows give a size; the values are once, few, many and, for expanded clones, a class.

D: NA; size: NA; J: TRBJ1-5; V: TRBV14; CDR3: CASSQVLKTPQNQPQHF; DNA: TGTGCCAGCAGCCAAGTTTTGAAGACTCCTCAGAATCAGCCCCAGCATTTT
D: TRBD2; size: once; J: TRBJ2-5; V: TRBV2; CDR3: CASRRGRLAIGGGHQETQYF; DNA: TGTGCCAGCAGAAGAGGAAGACTAGCTATAGGAGGAGGACACCAAGAGACCCAGTACTTC
D: NA; size: NA; J: TRBJ2-3; V: TRBV19; CDR3: CASSIKGVDTQYF; DNA: TGTGCCAGTAGTATAAAAGGGGTTGATACGCAGTATTTT
D: TRBD1; size: NA; J: TRBJ1-2; V: TRBV3-1/TRBV3-2; CDR3: CASSQPDRGNYGYTF; DNA: TGTGCCAGCAGCCAACCGGACAGGGGAAACTATGGCTACACCTTC
D: TRBD2; size: NA; J: TRBJ2-7; V: TRBV4-3; CDR3: CASSQEGLAGAYEQYF; DNA: TGCGCCAGCAGCCAAGAAGGGCTAGCGGGAGCCTACGAGCAGTACTTC
D: NA; size: few; J: TRBJ1-6; V: TRBV18; CDR3: CASSSTGSRSPLHF; DNA: TGTGCCAGCTCCTCCACAGGGAGTCGTTCACCCCTCCACTTT
D: TRBD1; size: few; J: TRBJ2-7; V: TRBV29-1; CDR3: CSVGGQGEDYGEQYF; DNA: TGCAGCGTTGGGGGACAGGGGGAGGACTATGGCGAGCAGTACTTC
D: TRBD2; size: NA; J: TRBJ2-3; V: TRBV14; CDR3: CASSRPLTSGSSDTQYF; DNA: TGTGCCAGCAGCCGCCCCCTGACTAGCGGGAGCTCAGATACGCAGTATTTT
D: TRBD2; size: NA; J: TRBJ2-3; V: TRBV19; CDR3: CASSTRLAASTDTQYF; DNA: TGTGCCAGTAGTACTCGACTAGCGGCCAGCACAGATACGCAGTATTTT
D: NA; size: NA; J: TRBJ1-1; V: TRBV6-5; CDR3: CASSTSRGNTEAFF; DNA: TGTGCCAGCAGTACCTCCAGGGGGAACACTGAAGCTTTCTTT
D: NA; size: NA; J: TRBJ2-7; V: TRBV11-3; CDR3: CASSGAGTYEQYF; DNA: TGTGCCAGCAGTGGGGCAGGGACCTACGAGCAGTACTTC
D: NA; size: NA; J: TRBJ2-3; V: TRBV24-1; CDR3: CATSPGTDTQYF; DNA: TGTGCCACCAGCCCCGGCACAGATACGCAGTATTTT
D: TRBD1; size: NA; J: TRBJ2-5; V: TRBV10-3; CDR3: CAISWTGGKETQYF; DNA: TGTGCCATCAGTTGGACAGGGGGCAAGGAGACCCAGTACTTC
D: NA; size: NA; J: TRBJ2-3; V: TRBV2; CDR3: CASSDGFGDTQYF; DNA: TGTGCCAGCAGTGACGGGTTTGGAGATACGCAGTATTTT
D: TRBD1; size: NA; J: TRBJ2-5; V: TRBV4-1; CDR3: CASSRTGGVGETQYF; DNA: TGCGCCAGCAGCCGCACAGGGGGAGTAGGGGAGACCCAGTACTTC
D: NA; size: NA; J: TRBJ1-2; V: TRBV28; CDR3: CASSPAVNYGYTF; DNA: TGTGCCAGCAGCCCCGCGGTTAACTATGGCTACACCTTC
D: NA; size: NA; J: TRBJ2-3; V: TRBV10-1; CDR3: CASRPDSSTDTQYF; DNA: TGCGCCAGCAGACCGGACAGCAGCACAGATACGCAGTATTTT
D: NA; size: NA; J: TRBJ1-2; V: TRBV5-1; CDR3: CASSLQELYGYTF; DNA: TGCGCCAGCAGCTTACAGGAACTCTATGGCTACACCTTC
D: TRBD2; size: NA; J: TRBJ2-7; V: TRBV29-1; CDR3: CSVPGLADEQYF; DNA: TGCAGCGTGCCGGGACTAGCGGACGAGCAGTACTTC
D: TRBD1; size: NA; J: TRBJ2-6; V: TRBV5-1; CDR3: CASSDQTGPGANVLTF; DNA: TGCGCCAGCAGCGACCAGACAGGGCCTGGGGCCAACGTCCTGACTTTC
D: TRBD2; size: few; J: TRBJ2-1; V: TRBV6-5; CDR3: CASRLAGGLQQFF; DNA: TGTGCCAGCAGACTAGCGGGAGGGCTCCAGCAGTTCTTC
D: NA; size: few; J: TRBJ1-2; V: TRBV29-1; CDR3: CSVVPGANYGYTF; DNA: TGCAGCGTTGTGCCAGGGGCGAACTATGGCTACACCTTC
D: TRBD1; size: NA; J: TRBJ2-1; V: TRBV5-4; CDR3: CASSRRGVRLDRGYNEQFF; DNA: TGTGCCAGCAGCAGACGGGGTGTTCGGCTGGACAGGGGTTACAATGAGCAGTTCTTC
D: NA; size: NA; J: TRBJ2-1; V: TRBV18; CDR3: CASSPPSEPAFF; DNA: TGTGCCAGCTCACCACCGTCGGAGCCAGCGTTCTTC
D: NA; size: NA; J: TRBJ2-2; V: TRBV30; CDR3: CAWQQSLATGELFF; DNA: TGTGCCTGGCAACAGTCCTTGGCGACCGGGGAGCTGTTTTTT
D: NA; size: NA; J: TRBJ2-1; V: TRBV7-2; CDR3: CASSLGTNSNEQFF; DNA: TGTGCCAGCAGCTTAGGAACCAACTCCAATGAGCAGTTCTTC